A single sample gave rise to the 30 T cell receptor beta chains below, sequenced in a study of CD8+ T cells in alopecia areata. Following extraction, RNA underwent reverse transcription to cDNA, which served as the sequencing template. The assay was immunoSEQ multiplex PCR, and TCRdb's table has in-frame clones only and misses some. Here the sample spans about 82,000 clones, about 51% being singletons. Material for sequencing was NKG2D-high CD8+ T cells sorted from blood. These TCRs come from a human donor with alopecia areata.

DNA of the CDR3: TGCGCCAGCAGCGATACCGGGTCCCTACACGAGCAGTACTTC. Translating gives CASSDTGSLHEQYF. The chain combines TRBV5-1 with TRBJ2-7; D unclear. Trimming took 4 bases from V and 5 from J, leaving 16 bases between them. The CDR3 length is 14 residues. CDR1 is SGHRS and CDR2 is YFSETQ in the germline V gene.

This clone came up a few times. This chain links TRBV4-3 with TRBJ2-2; possible D gene TRBD2, 5 bases. This CDR3 comprises 17 residues. Trimming removed 0 bases at V and 4 bases at J, with 15 bases between. CDR1 is LGHNA and CDR2 is YSLEER in the germline V gene. The CDR3 reads CASSQDERPGSTGELFF. Here the CDR3 DNA reads TGCGCCAGCAGCCAAGACGAGCGCCCTGGGAGCACCGGGGAGCTGTTTTTT.

This clone was detected a few times. The rearrangement links TRBV28 to TRBJ2-3; 7 nucleotides align to TRBD1. The CDR3 runs to 14 residues. Per the germline V gene, CDR1 is MDHEN and CDR2 is SYDVKM. After removal of 6 bases from V and 0 bases from J, the junction contained 3 bases not matched to a gene. DNA for the CDR3: TGTGCCAGCAGACCGGGACAGAGCACAGATACGCAGTATTTT. It yields the protein CASRPGQSTDTQYF.

The table lists this clone with a few counts. V usage is TRBV29-1 and J usage is TRBJ2-2; TRBD2 matches 8 bases. This CDR3 is 16 amino acids long. Germline-derived CDR1 and CDR2 are SQVTM and ANQGSEA. The junction had 9 bases not matched to a gene; V was cut back by 5 bases and J by 1 base. The CDR3 here is CSVPRGSGGNTGELFF. In DNA, the CDR3 is TGCAGCGTTCCCCGTGGGAGCGGGGGGAACACCGGGGAGCTGTTTTTT.

V usage is TRBV27 and J usage is TRBJ2-7; D might be TRBD2 (6 bases). V gave up 5 bases and J gave up 2 bases, with 10 bases separating them. The CDR3 has 13 residues. From germline, CDR1 is MNHEY and CDR2 SMNVEV (reference sequence). CDR3 sequence: CASSAGGTYEQYF. The CDR3 DNA reads as TGTGCCAGCAGTGCCGGCGGGACCTACGAGCAGTACTTC.

The gene calls are TRBV7-9 and TRBJ2-3; D is ambiguous. Trimming stripped 4 bases from V and 2 bases from J, with 1 base between. The CDR3 loop spans 11 amino acids. Germline-derived CDR1 and CDR2 are SEHNR and FQNEAQ (reference sequence). The CDR3 nucleotides read TGTGCCAGCAGCTCCACAGATACGCAGTATTTT. Amino acids: CASSSTDTQYF.

The chain combines TRBV5-4 with TRBJ2-7; possibly TRBD1 for D (6 bases). Germline loops: CDR1 SGHNT, CDR2 YYREEE (reference sequence). CDR3 length equals 13 residues. V was pared by 7 bases and J by 2 bases, with 13 bases between. Here the CDR3 DNA reads TGTGCCAGCGGCAGGACAGTCCCCTACGAGCAGTACTTC. Translating gives CASGRTVPYEQYF.

The chain links TRBV20-1 to TRBJ2-7; no firm D call. Between the trimmed V and J ends, which lost 1 base and 7 bases, there was a span of 8 bases. The CDR3 runs to 11 residues. Germline V gene lookup returns CDR1 DFQATT and CDR2 SNEGSKA (reference sequence). The CDR3 DNA reads as TGCAGTGCTAGAGGAGGACGGGAGCAGTACTTC. The encoded protein is CSARGGREQYF.

This clone appeared a few times. The chain has TRBV7-9 and TRBJ1-1; D gene uncertain. Germline values: CDR1 SEHNR, CDR2 FQNEAQ (reference sequence). This CDR3 is 13 amino acids long. Between the trimmed V and J ends, which lost 5 bases and 3 bases, there was a span of 10 bases. CDR3 coding DNA: TGTGCCAGCAGCCACCCTCTATACACTGAAGCTTTCTTT. Encoded protein: CASSHPLYTEAFF.

Points on this clone: The junction shows a germline mismatch at one end, possibly a read error. The chain is built from TRBV6-5 and TRBJ2-1; possible D gene TRBD1, 5 bases. This CDR3 is built from 15 residues. Germline CDR1 and CDR2: MNHEY and SVGAGI. CDR3 residues: CASSYSSGSSNEQFF. For the CDR3, the DNA is TGTGCCAGCAGTTACTCTTCAGGGTCCTCCAATGAGCAGTTCTTC.

This sequence joins TRBV29-1 and TRBJ2-7, with 9 bases that match TRBD1. The CDR3 length is 13 residues. Trimming took 6 bases from V and 6 from J; bases not matched to a gene: 9. Germline V CDR1 and CDR2: SQVTM, ANQGSEA. The CDR3 is CSVGQGVRVEQYF. The CDR3 DNA reads as TGCAGCGTGGGACAGGGTGTTCGCGTCGAGCAGTACTTC.

This rearrangement joins TRBV2 to TRBJ2-1; tentatively, D is TRBD2 (6 bases). Germline CDR1 reads SNHLY; CDR2 reads FYNNEI. Trimming removed 11 bases at V and 6 bases at J, with 14 bases between. The CDR3 spans 12 residues. The CDR3 protein is CAGGLSSNEQFF. The CDR3 DNA follows: TGTGCCGGGGGACTTTCGAGCAATGAGCAGTTCTTC.

The chain has TRBV4-1 and TRBJ1-1, with D uncertain. V lost 0 bases and J lost 5, with 7 bases in between. This CDR3 contains 13 residues. Germline-derived CDR1 and CDR2 are MGHRA and YSYEKL. The CDR3 sequence: CASSQERYTEAFF. CDR3 in DNA: TGCGCCAGCAGCCAAGAAAGGTATACTGAAGCTTTCTTT.

This chain uses TRBV2 with TRBJ1-5; D is ambiguous. CDR1 is SNHLY and CDR2 is FYNNEI in the germline V gene. This CDR3 spans 15 amino acids. V was trimmed by 0 bases and J by 4 bases, leaving 10 bases between them. CDR3 in DNA: TGTGCCAGCAGTGAAGCCCCCCGCCAGAATCAGCCCCAGCATTTT. Protein: CASSEAPRQNQPQHF.

V gene TRBV2 combines with J gene TRBJ2-1, with 8 nucleotides matching TRBD1. Losses at the gene ends were 11 bases for V and 4 bases for J; bases not matched to a gene: 10. This CDR3 comprises 14 residues. Germline CDR1 and CDR2: SNHLY and FYNNEI. The CDR3 coding sequence is TGTGCCGGAAGCCCTGGACAGGGATACAATGAGCAGTTCTTC. It translates to CAGSPGQGYNEQFF.

This clone showed up just a few times. V and J are TRBV28 and TRBJ2-6; D remains ambiguous. Trimming removed 5 bases at V and 2 bases at J, with 4 bases between. Germline V gives CDR1 MDHEN, CDR2 SYDVKM. CDR3 length: 13 amino acids. CDR3 residues: CASSPTGANVLTF. As DNA, the CDR3 is TGTGCCAGCAGTCCGACTGGGGCCAACGTCCTGACTTTC. The complete variable domain, with remaining parts taken from reference TRBV28 and TRBJ2-6, reads DVKVTQSSRYLVKRTGEKVFLECVQDMDHENMFWYRQDPGLGLRLIYFSYDVKMKEKGDIPEGYSVSREKKERFSLILESASTNQTSMYLCASSPTGANVLTFGAGSRLTVL.

This clone was recorded a few times. The rearrangement uses TRBV29-1 and TRBJ2-3; D unresolved. The CDR3 extends over 12 amino acids. Deletions cut 7 bases from V and 2 bases from J, with 10 bases between. Germline values: CDR1 SQVTM, CDR2 ANQGSEA. The CDR3 DNA reads as TGCAGCGGTTACTACACCACAGATACGCAGTATTTT. Translating it yields CSGYYTTDTQYF.

This clone turned up a few times. The chain employs TRBV6-5 and TRBJ2-6; no definite D call. The germline gives CDR1 MNHEY, CDR2 SVGAGI. The CDR3 extends over 16 amino acids. Trimming shortened V by 3 bases and J by 4 bases, and 13 bases separated the two germline ends. DNA of the CDR3: TGTGCCAGCAGTTATCGAGGTTGGGCGGGGGCCAACGTCCTGACTTTC. Translated: CASSYRGWAGANVLTF.

J is TRBJ2-1 and V is TRBV29-1, with 11 bases identical to TRBD2. Germline CDR1 is SQVTM and CDR2 is ANQGSEA. J was trimmed by 7 bases and V by 6 bases; bases with no gene match: 5. The CDR3 totals 13 residues. CDR3 sequence reads: CSVTSGTLNEQFF. In DNA form, the CDR3 reads TGCAGCGTGACTAGCGGGACTTTGAATGAGCAGTTCTTC.

V and J are TRBV30 and TRBJ1-2; no clear D. From germline, CDR1 is GTSNPN and CDR2 SVGIG (reference sequence). Trimming took off 6 bases at V and 6 bases at J, with 11 bases between the two ends. The CDR3 has 11 amino acids. The CDR3 DNA follows: TGTGCCTGCGTAACGACTCATGGCTACACCTTC. Translated, it gives CACVTTHGYTF.

J is TRBJ2-3 and V is TRBV15, with TRBD2 matching 11 bases. The germline V gene has CDR1 LNHNV and CDR2 YYDKDF (reference sequence). The CDR3 runs 15 residues. J was trimmed by 5 bases and V by 1 base; bases with no gene match: 2. CDR3 bases: TGTGCCACCAGCAGAGTTCTAGCGGGAGGAGATACGCAGTATTTT. It codes for CATSRVLAGGDTQYF.

The rearrangement links TRBV4-1 to TRBJ1-1; no definite D call. The V end was cut by 2 bases, the J end by 1 base, with 8 bases between. The length of the CDR3 is 14 residues. Germline CDR1 MGHRA, CDR2 YSYEKL. The CDR3 spells CASSQLRGNTEAFF. As DNA, the CDR3 is TGCGCCAGCAGCCAACTGCGAGGGAACACTGAAGCTTTCTTT.

V is TRBV9 and J is TRBJ1-2, with D unresolved. The V gene lost 7 bases and the J gene lost 8 bases, with 12 bases spanning the gap. The CDR3 is 11 amino acids. Per germline, CDR1 SGDLS and CDR2 YYNGEE. CDR3 amino acids: CASLSTAGYTF. The CDR3 region has the DNA TGTGCCAGCTTGTCGACTGCGGGCTACACCTTC.

The rearrangement links TRBV7-8 to TRBJ2-2, with unresolved D. Trimming stripped 5 bases from V and 6 bases from J, with 7 bases between. CDR1 and CDR2 from the germline V gene are SGHVS and FQNEAQ. CDR3 length: 12 amino acids. The CDR3 coding sequence is TGTGCCAGCAGCCATCCTGCCGGGGAGCTGTTTTTT. Translating it yields CASSHPAGELFF.

The chain links TRBV4-1 to TRBJ2-7; D gene uncertain. In germline, CDR1 is MGHRA, CDR2 YSYEKL. Trimming cost V 4 bases and J 0 bases, with 10 bases left between them. CDR3 size: 14 residues. The CDR3 reads CASSPGAASYEQYF. The CDR3 bases are TGCGCCAGCAGCCCAGGAGCCGCCTCCTACGAGCAGTACTTC.

This chain connects TRBV27 to TRBJ2-1, with D tentatively TRBD1 (6 bases). The CDR3 extends over 13 amino acids. V shed 6 bases and J shed 6 bases, with 12 bases lying between them. Germline V gives CDR1 MNHEY, CDR2 SMNVEV (reference sequence). CDR3 sequence: CASRPVTGNEQFF. CDR3 nucleotide sequence: TGTGCCAGCAGACCAGTGACAGGCAATGAGCAGTTCTTC.

This sequence joins TRBV5-1 and TRBJ1-1; the D is unclear. V gave up 3 bases and J gave up 2 bases, with 8 bases separating them. Germline-derived CDR1 and CDR2 are SGHRS and YFSETQ. The CDR3 covers 13 residues. The CDR3 DNA follows: TGCGCCAGCAGCTCCCATTTAAACACTGAAGCTTTCTTT. Translation: CASSSHLNTEAFF.

The chain is built from TRBV11-2 and TRBJ2-3, with unresolved D. The CDR3 is 14 residues long. Germline assignment: CDR1 SGHAT and CDR2 FQNNGV. The germline V and J ends were trimmed by 5 bases and 2 bases, with 11 bases remaining between them. CDR3 bases: TGTGCCAGCAGCCCGAGACAAATCACAGATACGCAGTATTTT. Encoded protein: CASSPRQITDTQYF.

This clone was recorded once. An end of the junction does not agree with germline; a read error may underlie this. The chain couples TRBV9 to TRBJ2-1; a possible D gene is TRBD2 (5 bases). Looked up from germline, CDR1 is SGDLS and CDR2 is YYNGEE. The CDR3 consists of 13 residues. The CDR3 coding sequence is TGTGCCAACAGCGGCGGTGGTCACAATGAGCAGTTCTTC. It encodes CANSGGGHNEQFF.

V is TRBV6-5 and J is TRBJ2-7, with TRBD1 identical over 8 bases. The CDR3 is 13 amino acids. CDR1 and CDR2 (germline): MNHEY, SVGAGI. V was pared by 5 bases and J by 3 bases, with 3 bases of the junction left unmatched. The CDR3: CASSRQGYYEQYF. The CDR3 DNA reads as TGTGCCAGCAGTCGACAGGGGTACTACGAGCAGTACTTC.